The sample holds a few counts of the clone carrying this TCR beta chain. Its matching antigen is unknown. The CDR3 length is 13 residues. J gave up 8 bases and V 6 bases, and 9 bases lay outside the gene matches. CDR1 and CDR2 from the germline V gene are LNHDA and SQIVND (reference sequence). Treatment specified: approximately nine-day PBMC culture with coronavirus spike peptide pools or control peptides (ViraFEST assay). Antigen-specific T cell expansion with peptide pools preceded TCR sequencing in the ViraFEST approach. Following culture for 10 days, CD4+ T cells were isolated by negative selection. This sample is part of a study of vaccination and CD4 T cells after COVID-19. As for the study in general: Culture controls were given either a CEFX pool, an HIV-1 Nef pool, or no peptide.

With the Oncomine TCR Beta short-read assay, DNA from cultured CD4+ T cells was sequenced. Someone extracted genomic DNA from cultured CD4+ T cells. TCRdb itself ran the PCR reads through MiXCR, one entry per CDR3 protein. The data contain more than 20,000 distinct CDR3 sequences, roughly half of them singletons. This chain links TRBV19 with TRBJ1-2; TRBD1 matches 7 bases. Sequenced: CD4+ T cells from blood, cultured in vitro. This sequence was found in a human donor who had recovered from COVID-19. The CDR3: CASSFDRERGYTF. The CDR3 DNA reads as TGTGCCAGTAGCTTCGACAGGGAGCGAGGCTACACCTTC.